This note documents a single TCR beta chain sequence. The data derive from a study of blood T cell repertoires in COVID-19. Study-wide context: The study drew acute and convalescent COVID-19 samples from the United States, Italy and Spain. Sample material is recorded as cDNA or gDNA derived from T cells, B-cell-depleted T cells, or PBMCs.

The CDR3 sequence is 15 residues long. Germline CDR1 is SGHTA and CDR2 is FQGTGA. V was pared by 1 base and J by 2 bases, with 11 bases between. Profiled with immunoSEQ multiplex PCR; TCRdb holds only in-frame clones, not every one. The sample lists about 120,000 clones, around 76% occurring once. The rearrangement uses TRBV7-3 and TRBJ2-5; tentative D call: TRBD1 (6 bases). The source is an older man with acute or convalescent COVID-19. Sequencing was carried out using peripheral blood. The CDR3 bases are TGTGCCAGCAGCTTAATGGGGGCAGCACAAGAGACCCAGTACTTC. This sequence encodes CASSLMGAAQETQYF. Filled out from reference TRBV7-3 and TRBJ2-5, the complete variable domain reads GAGVSQTPSNKVTEKGKYVELRCDPISGHTALYWYRQSLGQGPEFLIYFQGTGAADDSGLPNDRFFAVRPEGSVSTLKIQRTERGDSAVYLCASSLMGAAQETQYFGPGTRLLVL.